This T cell receptor (beta chain) was profiled in a study of kidney transplant recipient with SARS-CoV-2 infection. In this sample, this clonotype turned up many times. In TCRdb, the reads were re-called with MiXCR into one record per CDR3 protein. The data hold fewer than 250,000 distinct CDR3 sequences, with 25% to 35% observed a single time. V gave up 6 bases and J gave up 4 bases, with 22 bases separating them. Germline loops: CDR1 SGHNT, CDR2 YYREEE (reference sequence). The CDR3 is made up of 16 amino acids. The clonotype was recovered from a male patient in his thirties who had COVID-19 and was a kidney transplant recipient. Some T cells may be provided by the graft donor. This sample comprised a blood sample, obtained at baseline and between days 110 and 120 from a kidney transplant recipient. The chain combines TRBV5-4 with TRBJ1-2; unclear D gene. CDR3 sequence (DNA): TGTGCCAGCACCAATCCCGTACCAGGAAAGACCTATGGCTACACCTTC. It yields the protein CASTNPVPGKTYGYTF.